This TCR beta chain was sequenced in a study of early T cells in non-severe SARS-CoV-2 infection. Findings of the study overall: Sequences matched to VDJdb favored anti-spike CD8 responses, while private and CD4 specificities were missed.

Attached unique molecular identifiers marked individual cDNA molecules. TCRdb independently ran MiXCR on the 5' RACE reads; one entry per CDR3 protein. The data contain about 48,000 distinct CDR3 sequences, 13% of them singletons. This clonotype was seen a few times. Its antigen is still unknown. The CDR3 covers 14 residues. Trimming cost V 2 bases and J 1 base, with 8 bases left between them. Germline loops: CDR1 MDHEN, CDR2 SYDVKM. The source material was whole blood. J is TRBJ1-1 and V is TRBV28; D gene unclear. This clonotype was sampled from an adult who was a healthcare worker with PCR-confirmed SARS-CoV-2 infection or an uninfected control (not recorded which). This CDR3 is CASSLAFTNTEAFF. CDR3 in DNA: TGTGCCAGCAGTTTAGCCTTTACGAACACTGAAGCTTTCTTT.